The 5 T cell receptor beta chains presented below share a single source sample, sequenced in a study of blood T cell repertoires in COVID-19. Assay: immunoSEQ multiplex PCR; the TCRdb copy retains only in-frame clones and omits some. The sample contains roughly 110,000 clones, over 70% of which appear only once. The sequencing input was peripheral blood. The receptors stem from an older woman with acute or convalescent COVID-19.

This rearrangement joins TRBV19 to TRBJ1-5; D ambiguous. Trimming removed 1 base from V and 4 bases from J, with 5 bases in between. Germline loops: CDR1 LNHDA, CDR2 SQIVND (reference sequence). The CDR3 is 13 residues long. The CDR3 spells CASSIAPNQPQHF. The CDR3 nucleotides are TGTGCCAGTAGTATAGCCCCTAATCAGCCCCAGCATTTT.

J is TRBJ1-1 and V is TRBV4-2; no reliable D call. This CDR3 comprises 15 residues. Germline V gene sequence: CDR1 LGHNA, CDR2 YNFKEQ. V lost 0 bases and J lost 3, with 11 bases in between. The CDR3 DNA reads as TGTGCCAGCAGCCAAGAGACGACCGGGGACACTGAAGCTTTCTTT. Translation gives CASSQETTGDTEAFF.

This chain connects TRBV13 to TRBJ1-3; D gene ambiguous. CDR1 is PRHDT and CDR2 is FYEKMQ in the germline V gene (reference sequence). This CDR3 has 19 amino acids. Trimming stripped 4 bases from V and 0 bases from J, with 22 bases between. The CDR3 region is CASSSLQIGGSFSGNTIYF. As DNA, the CDR3 is TGTGCCAGCAGCTCACTACAAATCGGAGGCTCCTTCTCTGGAAACACCATATATTTT. Full variable domain (remainder filled in from reference TRBV13 and TRBJ1-3): AAGVIQSPRHLIKEKRETATLKCYPIPRHDTVYWYQQGPGQDPQFLISFYEKMQSDKGSIPDRFSAQQFSDYHSELNMSSLELGDSALYFCASSSLQIGGSFSGNTIYFGEGSWLTVV.

This clone was observed once. The CDR3 nucleotides read TGCGCCAGCAGCTGGGGACTAGCGGGGGTTGAGACCCAGTACTTC. This codes for CASSWGLAGVETQYF. The rearrangement uses TRBV5-1 and TRBJ2-5; 14 positions match TRBD2. Trimming cost V 3 bases and J 5 bases; bases outside gene matches: 3. Per the germline V gene, CDR1 is SGHRS and CDR2 is YFSETQ. This CDR3 is built from 15 residues.

The chain has TRBV5-6 and TRBJ2-1; TRBD1 agrees at 10 bases. The germline CDR1 and CDR2 sequences are SGHDT and YYEEEE. The CDR3 extends over 14 amino acids. The junction had 5 bases not matched to a gene; V was cut back by 4 bases and J by 7 bases. For the CDR3, the DNA is TGTGCCAGCAGCATGGGACAGGGGAGTAATGAGCAGTTCTTC. Protein sequence: CASSMGQGSNEQFF.